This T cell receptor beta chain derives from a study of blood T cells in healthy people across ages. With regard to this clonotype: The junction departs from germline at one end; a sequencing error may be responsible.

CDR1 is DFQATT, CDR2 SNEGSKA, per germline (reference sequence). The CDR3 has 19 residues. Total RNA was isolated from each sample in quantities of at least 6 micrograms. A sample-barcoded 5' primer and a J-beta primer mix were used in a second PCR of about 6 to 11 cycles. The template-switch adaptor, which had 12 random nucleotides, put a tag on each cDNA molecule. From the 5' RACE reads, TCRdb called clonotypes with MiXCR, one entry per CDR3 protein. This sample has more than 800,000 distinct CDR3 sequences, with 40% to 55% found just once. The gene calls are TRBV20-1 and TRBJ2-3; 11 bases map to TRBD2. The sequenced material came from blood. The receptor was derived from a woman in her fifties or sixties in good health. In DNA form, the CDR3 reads TGCAGTGCTAGAGGCCTTACTCCGACTAGCGGGATTTTAACAGAGACGCAGTATTTT. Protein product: CSARGLTPTSGILTETQYF.